This T cell receptor (beta chain) derives from a study of cytomegalovirus exposure and HLA in healthy donors. Comment on this clone: What it binds is not known. The sample holds other DNA sequences that translate to the same CDR3.

Sequenced by immunoSEQ multiplex PCR; TCRdb stores in-frame clones only, minus some. The sample carries around 150,000 clones, about nine tenths recorded once. Study findings and constraints: A few chains linked to CMV were shown in vitro to be specific for CMV antigens.

Losses at the gene ends were 6 bases for V and 0 bases for J; bases not matched to a gene: 1. The CDR3 sequence is 13 residues long. From germline, CDR1 is MNHEY and CDR2 SVGAGI. The chain couples TRBV6-5 to TRBJ1-1; TRBD1 matches 7 bases. Sequenced sample: PBMCs. This TCR was sampled from a man between 18 and 35 years old in good health and CMV-seronegative. This chain's CDR3 is CASRQGLNTEAFF. Here the CDR3 DNA reads TGTGCCAGCAGACAGGGGTTGAACACTGAAGCTTTCTTT.